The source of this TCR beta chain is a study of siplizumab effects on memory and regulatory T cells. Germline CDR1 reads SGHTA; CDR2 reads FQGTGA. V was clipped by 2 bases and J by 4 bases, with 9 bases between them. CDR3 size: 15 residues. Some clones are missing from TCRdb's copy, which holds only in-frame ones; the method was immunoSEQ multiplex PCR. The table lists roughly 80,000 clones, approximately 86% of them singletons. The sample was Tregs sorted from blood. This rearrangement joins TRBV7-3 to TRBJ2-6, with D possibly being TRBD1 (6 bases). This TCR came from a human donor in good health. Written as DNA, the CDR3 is TGTGCCAGCAGCTTAGGGGGCGCGGGGGCCAACGTCCTGACTTTC. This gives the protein CASSLGGAGANVLTF.